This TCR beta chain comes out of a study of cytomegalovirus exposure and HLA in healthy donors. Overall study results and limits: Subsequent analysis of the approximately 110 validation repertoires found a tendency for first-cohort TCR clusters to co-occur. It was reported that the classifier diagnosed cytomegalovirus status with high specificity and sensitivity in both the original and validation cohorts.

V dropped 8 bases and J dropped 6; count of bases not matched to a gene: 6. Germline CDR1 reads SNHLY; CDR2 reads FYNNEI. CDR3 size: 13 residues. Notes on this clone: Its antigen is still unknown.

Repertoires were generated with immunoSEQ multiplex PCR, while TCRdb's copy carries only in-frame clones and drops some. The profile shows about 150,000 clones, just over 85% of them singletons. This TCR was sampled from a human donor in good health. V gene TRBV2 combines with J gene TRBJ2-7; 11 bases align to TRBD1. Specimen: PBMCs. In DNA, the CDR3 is TGTGCCAGCGTAAGGGACAGGGGGGGCGAGCAGTACTTC. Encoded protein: CASVRDRGGEQYF.